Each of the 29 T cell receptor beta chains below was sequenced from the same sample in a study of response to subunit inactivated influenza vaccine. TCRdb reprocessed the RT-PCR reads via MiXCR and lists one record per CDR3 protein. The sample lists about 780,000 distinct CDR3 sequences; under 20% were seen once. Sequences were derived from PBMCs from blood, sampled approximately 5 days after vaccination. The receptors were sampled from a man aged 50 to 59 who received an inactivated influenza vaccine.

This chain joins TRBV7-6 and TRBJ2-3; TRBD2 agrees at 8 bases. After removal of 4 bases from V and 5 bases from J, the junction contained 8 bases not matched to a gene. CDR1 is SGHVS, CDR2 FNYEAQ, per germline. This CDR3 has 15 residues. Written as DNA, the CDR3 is TGTGCCAGCAGCTCTATGTCGGGAGGGGTAGATACGCAGTATTTT. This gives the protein CASSSMSGGVDTQYF.

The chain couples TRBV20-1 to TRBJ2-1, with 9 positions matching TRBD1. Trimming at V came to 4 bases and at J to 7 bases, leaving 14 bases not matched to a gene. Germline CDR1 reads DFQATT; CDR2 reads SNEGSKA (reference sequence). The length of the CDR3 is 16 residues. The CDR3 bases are TGCAGTGCTACTCCCCAGGGGACAGGGATGTTGAATGAGCAGTTCTTC. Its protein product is CSATPQGTGMLNEQFF.

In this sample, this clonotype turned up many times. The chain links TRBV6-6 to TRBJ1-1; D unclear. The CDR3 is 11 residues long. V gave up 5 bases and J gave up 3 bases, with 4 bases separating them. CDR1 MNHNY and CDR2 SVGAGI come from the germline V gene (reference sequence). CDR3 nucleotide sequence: TGTGCCAGCAGTCGGGACACTGAAGCTTTCTTT. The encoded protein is CASSRDTEAFF.

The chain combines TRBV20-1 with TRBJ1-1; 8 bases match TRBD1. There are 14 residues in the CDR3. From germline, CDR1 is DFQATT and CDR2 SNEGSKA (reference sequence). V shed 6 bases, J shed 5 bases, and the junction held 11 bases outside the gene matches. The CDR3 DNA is TGCAGTGCAGGAGACAGGGGATTTTGGACTGAAGCTTTCTTT. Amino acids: CSAGDRGFWTEAFF.

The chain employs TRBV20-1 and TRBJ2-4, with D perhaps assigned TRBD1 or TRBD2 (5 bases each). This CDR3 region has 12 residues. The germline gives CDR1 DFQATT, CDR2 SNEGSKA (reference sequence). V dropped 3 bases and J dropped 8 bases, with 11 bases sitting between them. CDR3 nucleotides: TGCAGTGCTAGCGGGGTAGGGGACATTCAGTACTTC. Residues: CSASGVGDIQYF.

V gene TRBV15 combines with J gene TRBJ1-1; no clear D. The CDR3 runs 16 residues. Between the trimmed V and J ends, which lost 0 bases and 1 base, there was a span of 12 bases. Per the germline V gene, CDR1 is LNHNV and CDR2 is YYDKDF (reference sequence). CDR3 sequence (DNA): TGTGCCACCAGCAGAGATCTTTTCACCGCGAACACTGAAGCTTTCTTT. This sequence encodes CATSRDLFTANTEAFF.

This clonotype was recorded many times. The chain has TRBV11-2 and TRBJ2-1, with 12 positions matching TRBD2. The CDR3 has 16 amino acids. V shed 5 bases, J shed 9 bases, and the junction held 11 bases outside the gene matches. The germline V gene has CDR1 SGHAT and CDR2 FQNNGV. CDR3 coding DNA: TGTGCCAGCAGCCCCCGGGCTAGCGGGGGGGCCGGTGAGCAGTTCTTC. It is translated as CASSPRASGGAGEQFF.

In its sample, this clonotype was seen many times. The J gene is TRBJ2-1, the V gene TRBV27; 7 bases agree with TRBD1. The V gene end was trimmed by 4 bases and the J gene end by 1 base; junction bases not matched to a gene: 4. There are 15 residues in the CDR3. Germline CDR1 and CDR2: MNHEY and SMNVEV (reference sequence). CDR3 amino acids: CASSSSTGSYNEQFF. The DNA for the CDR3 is TGTGCCAGCAGTTCCTCGACAGGGTCCTACAATGAGCAGTTCTTC.

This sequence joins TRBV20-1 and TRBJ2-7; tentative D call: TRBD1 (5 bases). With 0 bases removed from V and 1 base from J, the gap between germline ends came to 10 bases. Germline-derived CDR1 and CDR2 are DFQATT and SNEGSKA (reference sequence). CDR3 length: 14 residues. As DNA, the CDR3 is TGCAGTGCTAGAGATCTCTCAGGGTCCTACGAGCAGTACTTC. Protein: CSARDLSGSYEQYF.

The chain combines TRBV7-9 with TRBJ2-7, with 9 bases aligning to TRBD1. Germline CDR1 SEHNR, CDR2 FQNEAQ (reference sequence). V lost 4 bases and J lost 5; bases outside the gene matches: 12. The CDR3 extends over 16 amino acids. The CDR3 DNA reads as TGTGCCAGCAGCTCCCGTTCCGGGACAGGGTATGACGAGCAGTACTTC. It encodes CASSSRSGTGYDEQYF.

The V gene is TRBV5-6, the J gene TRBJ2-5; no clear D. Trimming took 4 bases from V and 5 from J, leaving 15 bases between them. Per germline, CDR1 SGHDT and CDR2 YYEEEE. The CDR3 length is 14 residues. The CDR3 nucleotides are TGTGCCAGCAGCCCTAGACGGCATGGTGAGACCCAGTACTTC. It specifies CASSPRRHGETQYF.

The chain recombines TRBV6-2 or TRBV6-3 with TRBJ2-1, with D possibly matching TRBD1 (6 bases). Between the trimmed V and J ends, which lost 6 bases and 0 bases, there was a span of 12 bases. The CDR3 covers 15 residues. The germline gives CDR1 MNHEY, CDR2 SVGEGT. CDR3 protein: CASSHRVSSYNEQFF. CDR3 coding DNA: TGTGCCAGCAGCCACAGGGTCAGCTCCTACAATGAGCAGTTCTTC.

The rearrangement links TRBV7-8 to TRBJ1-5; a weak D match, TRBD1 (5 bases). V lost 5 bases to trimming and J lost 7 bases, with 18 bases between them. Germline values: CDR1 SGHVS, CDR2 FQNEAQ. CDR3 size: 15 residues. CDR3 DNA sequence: TGTGCCAGCAGCACTGCTGGGGGACTTAGGCAGCCCCAGCATTTT. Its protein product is CASSTAGGLRQPQHF. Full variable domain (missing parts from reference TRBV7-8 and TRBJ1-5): GAGVSQSPRYKVAKRGQDVALRCDPISGHVSLFWYQQALGQGPEFLTYFQNEAQLDKSGLPSDRFFAERPEGSVSTLKIQRTQQEDSAVYLCASSTAGGLRQPQHFGDGTRLSIL.

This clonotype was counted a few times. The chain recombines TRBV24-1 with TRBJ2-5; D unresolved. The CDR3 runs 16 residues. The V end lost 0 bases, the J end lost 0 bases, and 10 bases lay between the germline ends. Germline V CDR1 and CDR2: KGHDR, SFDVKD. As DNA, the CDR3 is TGTGCCACCAGTGATTTGGGGCGAGGTTACCAAGAGACCCAGTACTTC. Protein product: CATSDLGRGYQETQYF.

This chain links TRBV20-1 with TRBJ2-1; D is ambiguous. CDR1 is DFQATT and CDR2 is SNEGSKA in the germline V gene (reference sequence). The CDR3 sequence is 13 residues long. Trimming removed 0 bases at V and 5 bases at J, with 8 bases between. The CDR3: CSARDYLDNEQFF. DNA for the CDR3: TGCAGTGCTAGAGACTACTTAGACAATGAGCAGTTCTTC.

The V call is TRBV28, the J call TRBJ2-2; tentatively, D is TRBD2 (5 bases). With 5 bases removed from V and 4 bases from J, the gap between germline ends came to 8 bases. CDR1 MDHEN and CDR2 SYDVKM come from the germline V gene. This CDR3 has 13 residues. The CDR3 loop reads CASSTDFTGELFF. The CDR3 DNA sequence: TGTGCCAGCAGTACGGACTTCACCGGGGAGCTGTTTTTT.

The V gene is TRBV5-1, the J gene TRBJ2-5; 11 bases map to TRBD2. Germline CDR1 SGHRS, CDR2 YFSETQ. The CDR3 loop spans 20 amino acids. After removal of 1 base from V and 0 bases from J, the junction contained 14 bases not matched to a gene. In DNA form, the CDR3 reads TGCGCCAGCAGCTTGTATCCCCGACTAGCGGGGACCCTTTACCAAGAGACCCAGTACTTC. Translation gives CASSLYPRLAGTLYQETQYF.

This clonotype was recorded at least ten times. CDR3: CASSFSVPDTQYF. For the CDR3, the DNA is TGTGCCAGCAGCTTTTCGGTCCCAGATACGCAGTATTTT. This chain connects TRBV11-2 to TRBJ2-3; no clear D gene. V was cut by 3 bases and J by 4 bases, with 8 bases left in between. The CDR3 has 13 residues. CDR1 and CDR2 (germline): SGHAT, FQNNGV.

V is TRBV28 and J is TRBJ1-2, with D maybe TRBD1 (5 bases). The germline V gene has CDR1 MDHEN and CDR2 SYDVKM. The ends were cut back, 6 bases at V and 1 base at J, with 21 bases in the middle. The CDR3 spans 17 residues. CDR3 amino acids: CASSQLRDRINNYGYTF. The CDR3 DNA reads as TGTGCCAGCAGCCAATTACGGGACCGAATAAATAACTATGGCTACACCTTC.

The CDR3 is CASSSEQAHVYNEQFF. For the CDR3, the DNA is TGTGCCAGCAGCTCAGAACAGGCCCACGTATACAATGAGCAGTTCTTC. J is TRBJ2-1 and V is TRBV5-6; TRBD1 might be the D (5 bases). The germline gives CDR1 SGHDT, CDR2 YYEEEE. Trimming left V 3 bases short and J 4 bases short, with 17 bases between. The CDR3 totals 16 residues. The whole variable domain, remainder taken from reference TRBV5-6 and TRBJ2-1, is DAGVTQSPTHLIKTRGQQVTLRCSPKSGHDTVSWYQQALGQGPQFIFQYYEEEERQRGNFPDRFSGHQFPNYSSELNVNALLLGDSALYLCASSSEQAHVYNEQFFGPGTRLTVL.

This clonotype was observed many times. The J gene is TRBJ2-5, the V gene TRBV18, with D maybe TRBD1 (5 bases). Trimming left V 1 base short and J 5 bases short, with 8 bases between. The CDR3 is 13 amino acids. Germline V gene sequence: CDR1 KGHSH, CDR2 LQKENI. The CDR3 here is CASSPRSGETQYF. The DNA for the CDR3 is TGTGCCAGCTCACCACGTTCAGGGGAGACCCAGTACTTC. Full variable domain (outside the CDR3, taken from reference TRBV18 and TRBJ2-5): NAGVMQNPRHLVRRRGQEARLRCSPMKGHSHVYWYRQLPEEGLKFMVYLQKENIIDESGMPKERFSAEFPKEGPSILRIQQVVRGDSAAYFCASSPRSGETQYFGPGTRLLVL.

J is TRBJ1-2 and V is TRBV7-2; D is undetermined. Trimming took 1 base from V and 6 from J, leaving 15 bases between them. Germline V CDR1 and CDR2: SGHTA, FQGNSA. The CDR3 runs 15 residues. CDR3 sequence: CASSLVPTAVDGYTF. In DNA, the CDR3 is TGTGCCAGCAGCTTAGTCCCCACAGCTGTGGATGGCTACACCTTC.

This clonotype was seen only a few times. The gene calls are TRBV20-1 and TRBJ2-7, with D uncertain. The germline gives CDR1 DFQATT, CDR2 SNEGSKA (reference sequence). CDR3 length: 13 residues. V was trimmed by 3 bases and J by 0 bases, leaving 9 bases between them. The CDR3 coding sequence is TGCAGTGCTAGCCCGGGCCTCTCCTACGAGCAGTACTTC. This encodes CSASPGLSYEQYF.

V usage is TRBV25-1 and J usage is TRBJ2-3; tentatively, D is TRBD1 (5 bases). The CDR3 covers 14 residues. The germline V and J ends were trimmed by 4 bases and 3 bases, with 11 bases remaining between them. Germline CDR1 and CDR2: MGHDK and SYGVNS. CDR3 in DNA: TGTGCCAGCAGTGGTGTTTCAGGGACAGATACGCAGTATTTT. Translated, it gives CASSGVSGTDTQYF.

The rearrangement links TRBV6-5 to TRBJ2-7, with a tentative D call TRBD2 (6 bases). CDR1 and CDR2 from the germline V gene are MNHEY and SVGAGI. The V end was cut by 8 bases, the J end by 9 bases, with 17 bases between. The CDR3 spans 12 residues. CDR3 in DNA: TGTGCCAGCGGGGGGTTAGGGGCGCCGCAGTACTTC. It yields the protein CASGGLGAPQYF.

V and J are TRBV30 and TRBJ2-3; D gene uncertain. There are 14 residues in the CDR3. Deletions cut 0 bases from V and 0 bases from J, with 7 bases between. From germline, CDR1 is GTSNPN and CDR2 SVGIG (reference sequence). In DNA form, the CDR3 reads TGTGCCTGGAGTGTATCCCTCAGCACAGATACGCAGTATTTT. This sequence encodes CAWSVSLSTDTQYF.

Written as DNA, the CDR3 is TGCAGTGCTAGAGTAACTAGCGGGAGACGGGGGTTTAGGGAGCAGTACTTC. Residues: CSARVTSGRRGFREQYF. This chain joins TRBV20-1 and TRBJ2-7; 11 positions agree with TRBD2. Trimming took 1 base from V and 7 from J; bases not matched to a gene: 15. CDR3 length equals 17 residues. The germline V gene has CDR1 DFQATT and CDR2 SNEGSKA (reference sequence).

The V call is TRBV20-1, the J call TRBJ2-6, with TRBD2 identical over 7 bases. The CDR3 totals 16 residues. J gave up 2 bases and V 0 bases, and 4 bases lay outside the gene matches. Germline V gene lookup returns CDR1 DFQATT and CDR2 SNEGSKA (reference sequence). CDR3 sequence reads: CSARDLGLAGANVLTF. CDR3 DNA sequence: TGCAGTGCTAGAGATCTCGGACTAGCTGGGGCCAACGTCCTGACTTTC.

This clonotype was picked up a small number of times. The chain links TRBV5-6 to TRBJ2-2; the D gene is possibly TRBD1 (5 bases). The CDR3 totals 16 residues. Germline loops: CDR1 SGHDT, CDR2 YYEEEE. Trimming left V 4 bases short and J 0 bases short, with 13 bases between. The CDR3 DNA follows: TGTGCCAGCAGCCAGAAGGTCAGGGCGAACACCGGGGAGCTGTTTTTT. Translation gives CASSQKVRANTGELFF.